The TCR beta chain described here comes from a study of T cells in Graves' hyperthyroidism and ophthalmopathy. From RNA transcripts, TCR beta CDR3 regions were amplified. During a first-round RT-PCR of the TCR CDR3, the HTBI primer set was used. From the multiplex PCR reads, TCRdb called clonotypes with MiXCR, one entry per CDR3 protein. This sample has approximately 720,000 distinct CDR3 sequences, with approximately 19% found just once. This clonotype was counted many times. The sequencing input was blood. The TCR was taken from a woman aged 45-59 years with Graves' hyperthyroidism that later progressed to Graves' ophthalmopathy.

The DNA of the CDR3 is TGTGCCAGCAGCCGCGGGGTCGGGGCGGGCAATGAGCAGTTCTTC. It yields the protein CASSRGVGAGNEQFF. The chain combines TRBV14 with TRBJ2-1, with D possibly being TRBD2 (6 bases). V lost 4 bases, J lost 6 bases, and 16 bases lay in between. CDR1 and CDR2 from the germline V gene are SGHDN and FVKESK. This CDR3 is 15 amino acids long.